The rows below give T cell receptor beta chains drawn from one sample of a study of T cells after yellow fever vaccination. TCRdb reprocessed the 5' RACE reads via MiXCR and lists one record per CDR3 protein. The sample lists some 500,000 distinct CDR3 sequences; approximately 13% were seen once. The sequencing here drew on PBMCs, taken on the day of the yellow fever booster vaccination. The source of these receptors is a man between 25 and 39 years old who received the YFV17D yellow fever vaccine. CDR3s include the opening cysteine and the closing phenylalanine or tryptophan. The D gene is left open where the match is weak. Some rows mark clone size as missing; the rest say once, few, many or name a class of expanded clone.

D	V	size	J	DNA	CDR3
NA	TRBV7-6	few	TRBJ2-3	TGTGCCAGCAGCTTAGTCGAACAAGATACGCAGTATTTT	CASSLVEQDTQYF
NA	TRBV7-2	many	TRBJ1-3	TGTGCCAGCAGCTTGGGGGGAAACACCATATATTTT	CASSLGGNTIYF
TRBD1	TRBV5-6	few	TRBJ2-7	TGTGCCAGCAGCCCGAGGACAGGGACCCTTTTGTCCTACGAGCAGTACTTC	CASSPRTGTLLSYEQYF
TRBD2	TRBV5-1	NA	TRBJ2-1	TGCGCCAGCACCCCGGGGGGGACCTTAGGGAATGAGCAGTTCTTC	CASTPGGTLGNEQFF
NA	TRBV12-3/TRBV12-4	NA	TRBJ2-4	TGTGCCAGCAGTTTTGAGGAGGGGGCCAAAAACATTCAGTACTTC	CASSFEEGAKNIQYF
NA	TRBV29-1	NA	TRBJ2-3	TGCACCTGCACTAGGACACCAGATACGCAGTATTTT	CTCTRTPDTQYF
NA	TRBV5-1	few	TRBJ2-2	TGCGCCAGCAGCTTGGCCGTCGGGGGCAGCCAAGTGACCGGGGAGCTGTTTTTT	CASSLAVGGSQVTGELFF
NA	TRBV5-1	NA	TRBJ2-2	TGCGCCAGCAGCTTGGGCCGTAATCGCTACACCGGGGAGCTGTTTTTT	CASSLGRNRYTGELFF
NA	TRBV14	few	TRBJ2-1	TGTGCCAGCAGCCAGACCGGGATCGAGCAGTTCTTC	CASSQTGIEQFF
NA	TRBV5-1	few	TRBJ2-1	TGCGCCAGCAGCTTGACAGGAGGAAATTGGGATGAGCAGTTCTTC	CASSLTGGNWDEQFF
NA	TRBV11-3	NA	TRBJ1-1	TGTGCCAGCAGTGGGGAAAACACTGAAGCTTTCTTT	CASSGENTEAFF
TRBD1	TRBV9	few	TRBJ1-1	TGTGCCAGCAGCGCCGGGACAGGGGACACTGAAGCTTTCTTT	CASSAGTGDTEAFF
TRBD1	TRBV5-1	NA	TRBJ2-2	TGCGCCAGCAGCTGGGGACAGAGGAACACCGGGGAGCTGTTTTTT	CASSWGQRNTGELFF
TRBD1	TRBV20-1	many	TRBJ2-2	TGCAGTGCCGAGACAGGGCTGGCCGGGGAGCTGTTTTTT	CSAETGLAGELFF
NA	TRBV20-1	few	TRBJ1-5	TGCAGTGCGGCCGGGGGGGGCAATCAGCCCCAGCATTTT	CSAAGGGNQPQHF
TRBD2	TRBV7-9	many	TRBJ2-1	TGTGCCAGCAGCCGCGGCGGGGGTTCTGACAATGAGCAGTTCTTC	CASSRGGGSDNEQFF
NA	TRBV14	NA	TRBJ2-7	TGTGCCAGCGGTCCTGGCATCGAGCAGTACTTC	CASGPGIEQYF
TRBD1	TRBV10-3	few	TRBJ1-5	TGTGCCATCAGTCGACAGGGATACCAGCCCCAGCATTTT	CAISRQGYQPQHF
TRBD1	TRBV5-5	NA	TRBJ2-5	TGTGCCAGCAGACCCGGGACAGGGGGAGCAATGTACCAAGAGACCCAGTACTTC	CASRPGTGGAMYQETQYF
TRBD2	TRBV29-1	few	TRBJ2-1	TGCAGCGTGACTAGCGGGTATGAGCAGTTCTTC	CSVTSGYEQFF
NA	TRBV4-3	NA	TRBJ2-1	TGCGCCAGCAGCCAAAACCAAGCCCCACACAATGAGCAGTTCTTC	CASSQNQAPHNEQFF
TRBD2	TRBV18	few	TRBJ2-3	TGTGCCAGCTCACCGGGGACTATTACTGATACGCAGTATTTT	CASSPGTITDTQYF
NA	TRBV12-3/TRBV12-4	NA	TRBJ2-7	TGTGCCAGCAGCCTACTAGACCGCCCCGCCGAGCAGTACTTC	CASSLLDRPAEQYF
NA	TRBV5-6	few	TRBJ1-1	TGTGCCAGCAGCTTAGGTCGGACGGATGAAGCTTTCTTT	CASSLGRTDEAFF
NA	TRBV20-1	NA	TRBJ2-1	TGCAGTGCTTCGGGCTTGGGCAGTGAGCAGTTCTTC	CSASGLGSEQFF
TRBD1	TRBV7-2	few	TRBJ2-1	TGTGCCAGCAGCTTAAACAGGGGGCTTCAACGCAATGAGCAGTTCTTC	CASSLNRGLQRNEQFF
NA	TRBV5-1	NA	TRBJ2-3	TGCGCCAGCAGCTTGGGCATCGCCACCACAGATACGCAGTATTTT	CASSLGIATTDTQYF
NA	TRBV2	few	TRBJ1-1	TGTGCCAGCAGTGTTGAGGAGGACACTGAAGCTTTCTTT	CASSVEEDTEAFF
NA	TRBV29-1	NA	TRBJ1-2	TGCAGCACAATCGGACAGACTAACTATGGCTACACCTTC	CSTIGQTNYGYTF
TRBD2	TRBV29-1	NA	TRBJ2-3	TGCAGCGTTGCCGGGAGGGCCTTTTATACGCAGTATTTT	CSVAGRAFYTQYF
TRBD2	TRBV7-3	NA	TRBJ2-1	TGTGCCAGCAGCTTAACCGGCGGGAGCGCCTACAATGAGCAGTTCTTC	CASSLTGGSAYNEQFF
NA	TRBV3-1	NA	TRBJ2-5	TGTGCCAGCAGCCAACGTGGGGACACAATACAGACCCAGTACTTC	CASSQRGDTIQTQYF
TRBD1	TRBV4-3	many	TRBJ2-2	TGCGCCAGCAGTCCTGGACAGGGTCAGAACACCGGGGAGCTGTTTTTT	CASSPGQGQNTGELFF
TRBD2	TRBV3-1	NA	TRBJ2-3	TGTGCCAGCAGCCGCAACCTCCGAGGGGGCGGGAGGGCCCCAGATACGCAGTATTTT	CASSRNLRGGGRAPDTQYF
TRBD1	TRBV28	NA	TRBJ2-4	TGTGCCACCGGACAGGGAGGATTCGATGGATCCAAAAACATTCAGTACTTC	CATGQGGFDGSKNIQYF
TRBD2	TRBV5-1	few	TRBJ2-1	TGCGCCAGCAGCGTCCCTTCATCTGGCGGGAGTTCCTACAATGAGCAGTTCTTC	CASSVPSSGGSSYNEQFF
NA	TRBV7-3	NA	TRBJ2-7	TGTGCCTTCGGGGGCAGGGCCGGCAACGAGCAGTACTTC	CAFGGRAGNEQYF
NA	TRBV29-1	few	TRBJ2-7	TGCAGCGTGAGACTTAATTACGAGCAGTACTTC	CSVRLNYEQYF
NA	TRBV7-2	many	TRBJ2-6	TGTGCCAGCAGCCCGGGCCCCTCCTGGTCTGGGGCCAACGTCCTGACTTTC	CASSPGPSWSGANVLTF
TRBD1	TRBV6-1	NA	TRBJ2-1	TGTGCCAGCAGGCCGGGACAGGCGACCAATGAGCAGTTCTTC	CASRPGQATNEQFF
NA	TRBV30	few	TRBJ2-1	TGTGCCTGGAGTGAACCCCTAGCAGACGCCTACAATGAGCAGTTCTTC	CAWSEPLADAYNEQFF
NA	TRBV4-3	few	TRBJ2-7	TGCGCCAGCAGCCAAGAAGGCTCGGGGGACTCACAGTACTTC	CASSQEGSGDSQYF
NA	TRBV19	few	TRBJ1-2	TGTGCCAGTAGTAACCAGCCCCAGTCCCACTATGGCTACACCTTC	CASSNQPQSHYGYTF
NA	TRBV29-1	NA	TRBJ2-7	TGCAGCGTTGAAGTGGAGGGGCGTTGGGAATACGAGCAGTACTTC	CSVEVEGRWEYEQYF
NA	TRBV7-9	few	TRBJ2-2	TGTGCCAGCAGCCTGGACAGTTGGGCTTCGGGCACCGGGGAGCTGTTTTTT	CASSLDSWASGTGELFF
NA	TRBV12-3/TRBV12-4	few	TRBJ2-2	TGTGCCAGCAGTCATTACACCGGGGAGCTGTTTTTT	CASSHYTGELFF
NA	TRBV6-5	NA	TRBJ2-3	TGTGCCAGCAGTTACTCAGGCGGGGACGCAGATACGCAGTATTTT	CASSYSGGDADTQYF
NA	TRBV5-5	few	TRBJ2-1	TGTGCCAGCAGGATTACCGGCGGCAATGAGCAGTTCTTC	CASRITGGNEQFF
NA	TRBV7-9	NA	TRBJ1-1	TGTGCCAGCAGCTTATGGGCGGAGACCCTCACTGAAGCTTTCTTT	CASSLWAETLTEAFF
NA	TRBV20-1	NA	TRBJ2-5	TGCAGTGCCGGGTGCAAAACCCCGGGAGAGACCCAGTACTTC	CSAGCKTPGETQYF